The entry below gives a single T cell receptor (beta chain) sequence along with its context. Its antigen is still unknown. When replicate PCRs were run on sorted subsets, they used 200 to 250 ng DNA, about 31,000 T cell genomes. TCRdb's copy holds only in-frame clones and misses some; the assay was immunoSEQ multiplex PCR. The data show hundreds of thousands of clones, roughly 96% seen once. The data are from a study of shared clonotypes between healthy human individuals. Study-level points and caveats: Compared with memory subsets, naive subsets generally had larger estimated richness. Investigators collected only blood, and repertoires in tissues likely differ.

The CDR3 is made up of 15 amino acids. From germline, CDR1 is SGHTS and CDR2 YDEGEE. V was clipped by 9 bases and J by 1 base, with 17 bases between them. Only CD45RO-negative cells positively selected for CCR7 counted as naive CD8 cells, so terminally differentiated effector memory CD45RA+ cells were excluded. The sample consisted of naive CD8+ T cells sorted from blood. The TCR sequence derives from a young woman in good health. The chain has TRBV5-8 and TRBJ1-3; no clear D. The DNA of the CDR3 is TGTGCCATCCGAACCAACACGGGGTCTGGAAACACCATATATTTT. It translates to CAIRTNTGSGNTIYF.